Shown below are 22 T cell receptor beta chains from a single sample sequenced in a study of cytomegalovirus exposure and HLA in healthy donors. The PCR made use of 60 Vbeta and 13 Jbeta primers. Clones were read by immunoSEQ multiplex PCR, and TCRdb kept only the in-frame ones, dropping some. The sample lists tens of thousands of clones, approximately 80% occurring once. Sequenced sample: PBMCs. These receptors were taken from a woman aged 25-40 years in good health and CMV-seronegative.

The gene calls are TRBV19 and TRBJ2-7, with D perhaps matching TRBD1 (6 bases). CDR1 LNHDA and CDR2 SQIVND come from the germline V gene (reference sequence). Trimming removed 3 bases from V and 7 bases from J, with 22 bases in between. This CDR3 region has 16 residues. The CDR3, as DNA: TGTGCCAGTAGTATCGGTCTTGGACAGACACCAGAGGAGCAGTACTTC. The encoded protein is CASSIGLGQTPEEQYF.

The V call is TRBV4-1, the J call TRBJ2-2, with 8 bases that match TRBD2. There are 18 residues in the CDR3. V was clipped by 0 bases and J by 3 bases; unmatched bases: 9. Germline V gene sequence: CDR1 MGHRA, CDR2 YSYEKL. The CDR3 sequence is CASSQETGGLVYTGELFF. The CDR3 DNA reads as TGCGCCAGCAGCCAAGAGACGGGGGGGCTAGTCTACACCGGGGAGCTGTTTTTT.

This chain joins TRBV7-2 and TRBJ1-1; D ambiguous. Trimming took 3 bases from V and 5 from J, leaving 13 bases between them. Germline V gene sequence: CDR1 SGHTA, CDR2 FQGNSA. The CDR3 has 14 amino acids. The CDR3 DNA reads TGTGCCAGCAGCTTTGAGTTGGGCCGGACTGAAGCTTTCTTT. Its translation: CASSFELGRTEAFF.

J is TRBJ1-1 and V is TRBV5-1; 9 nucleotides line up with TRBD1. V trimming: 4 bases; J trimming: 5 bases; junction bases outside the gene matches: 3. Germline CDR1 reads SGHRS; CDR2 reads YFSETQ. CDR3 size: 13 residues. The CDR3 loop reads CASSTGGRTEAFF. In nucleotides, the CDR3 is TGCGCCAGCAGCACAGGGGGCAGAACTGAAGCTTTCTTT.

This rearrangement joins TRBV11-2 to TRBJ1-4; maybe TRBD1 (5 bases). CDR1 and CDR2 from the germline V gene are SGHAT and FQNNGV. Trimming pared 0 bases from V and 7 bases from J, leaving 6 bases between. This CDR3 has 13 residues. The CDR3 nucleotides read TGTGCCAGCAGCTTAGATAGGGGTGAAAAACTGTTTTTT. This sequence encodes CASSLDRGEKLFF.

CDR3 protein: CASILGLFEETQYF. CDR3 nucleotide sequence: TGTGCCAGCATCCTGGGACTCTTCGAAGAGACCCAGTACTTC. The chain has TRBV2 and TRBJ2-5, with TRBD2 as a possible D gene (6 bases). The V gene lost 7 bases and the J gene lost 3 bases, with 15 bases spanning the gap. The CDR3 spans 14 residues. Germline V gene lookup returns CDR1 SNHLY and CDR2 FYNNEI.

J is TRBJ1-3 and V is TRBV10-2; D is uncertain. Germline V lookup: CDR1 WSHSY, CDR2 SAAADI. V shed 8 bases and J shed 0 bases, with 8 bases lying between them. This CDR3 is 13 amino acids long. The CDR3 loop reads CASVADSGNTIYF. The CDR3 DNA follows: TGCGCCAGCGTGGCAGACTCTGGAAACACCATATATTTT.

This chain uses TRBV29-1 with TRBJ2-3; D is perhaps TRBD1 (6 bases). This CDR3 contains 15 residues. The V end was cut by 7 bases, the J end by 3 bases, with 20 bases between. Germline CDR1 reads SQVTM; CDR2 reads ANQGSEA. CDR3 bases: TGCAGCGCCCTGAACGCCGGCAGGGGTACAGATACGCAGTATTTT. It encodes CSALNAGRGTDTQYF.

The V call is TRBV6-5, the J call TRBJ1-1; D unresolved. Trimming shortened V by 2 bases and J by 0 bases, and 10 bases separated the two germline ends. Germline CDR1 reads MNHEY; CDR2 reads SVGAGI. The CDR3 sequence is 15 residues long. The CDR3 is CASSYGDIMNTEAFF. CDR3 nucleotides: TGTGCCAGCAGTTACGGAGATATAATGAACACTGAAGCTTTCTTT.

The chain couples TRBV5-1 to TRBJ2-4; TRBD1 might be the D (5 bases). Germline V gene sequence: CDR1 SGHRS, CDR2 YFSETQ. This CDR3 contains 12 residues. V lost 0 bases and J lost 7, with 5 bases in between. The CDR3 nucleotides are TGCGCCAGCAGCTTGGAGGGGAACATTCAGTACTTC. It yields the protein CASSLEGNIQYF.

The genes are TRBV7-2 and TRBJ1-2; D not resolved. The CDR3 has 12 residues. V was clipped by 4 bases and J by 5 bases, with 8 bases between them. CDR1 and CDR2 (germline): SGHTA, FQGNSA. CDR3 DNA: TGTGCCAGCAGCTCCGACACGTATGGCTACACCTTC. Translating gives CASSSDTYGYTF.

The J gene is TRBJ2-5, the V gene TRBV7-9; 12 bases match TRBD2. V dropped 4 bases and J dropped 4; count of bases not matched to a gene: 7. The CDR3 is 16 amino acids. Germline V gene data show CDR1 as SEHNR and CDR2 as FQNEAQ (reference sequence). The CDR3 DNA sequence: TGTGCCAGCAGCTCCCTAGCGGGGGGGCATCCAGAGACCCAGTACTTC. Translation gives CASSSLAGGHPETQYF.

In this sample, this clone turned up a few times. J is TRBJ1-1 and V is TRBV5-4; D gene ambiguous. Trimming removed 2 bases at V and 1 base at J, with 6 bases between. The CDR3 loop spans 13 amino acids. Germline V gene sequence: CDR1 SGHNT, CDR2 YYREEE (reference sequence). CDR3 DNA sequence: TGTGCCAGCAGCTTTGCAGGGAACACTGAAGCTTTCTTT. Residues: CASSFAGNTEAFF.

The chain has TRBV5-1 and TRBJ2-1; weak D call: TRBD1 (6 bases). V lost 4 bases to trimming and J lost 11 bases, with 13 bases between them. The CDR3 totals 12 residues. Germline-derived CDR1 and CDR2 are SGHRS and YFSETQ. CDR3 amino acids: CASSPGQTQQFF. Written as DNA, the CDR3 is TGCGCCAGCAGCCCAGGACAGACACAGCAGTTCTTC.

The chain is built from TRBV9 and TRBJ2-2; the match to TRBD1 covers 9 bases. This CDR3 region has 15 residues. Germline lookup yields CDR1 SGDLS and CDR2 YYNGEE. Trimming took 5 bases from V and 3 from J; bases not matched to a gene: 5. The CDR3 reads CASRRTGVDTGELFF. The CDR3 DNA sequence: TGTGCCAGCAGAAGGACAGGGGTCGACACCGGGGAGCTGTTTTTT.

The chain employs TRBV15 and TRBJ1-6; D is undetermined. The CDR3 spans 15 residues. The V end was cut by 0 bases, the J end by 4 bases, with 7 bases between. The V gene's germline CDR1 is LNHNV and CDR2 YYDKDF (reference sequence). The CDR3 loop reads CATSRDVSYNSPLHF. DNA for the CDR3: TGTGCCACCAGCAGAGATGTCAGTTATAATTCACCCCTCCACTTT.

The chain uses TRBV29-1 and TRBJ1-5; 7 positions agree with TRBD1. The CDR3 contains 13 residues. Germline assignment: CDR1 SQVTM and CDR2 ANQGSEA. With 4 bases clipped from V and 6 bases from J, the junction kept 6 bases outside the gene matches. CDR3 bases: TGCAGCGTTGTTTCAGGGGACAGTCAGCCCCAGCATTTT. Residues: CSVVSGDSQPQHF.

The chain has TRBV19 and TRBJ2-2, with TRBD2 identical over 7 bases. The CDR3 extends over 14 amino acids. Germline V lookup: CDR1 LNHDA, CDR2 SQIVND (reference sequence). V dropped 11 bases and J dropped 0; count of bases not matched to a gene: 6. In DNA form, the CDR3 reads TGTGCCGGACGGACTAGAACGAACACCGGGGAGCTGTTTTTT. It encodes CAGRTRTNTGELFF.

The chain has TRBV5-1 and TRBJ2-1; 7 nucleotides match TRBD1. V was pared by 3 bases and J by 3 bases, with 9 bases of the junction left unmatched. Germline V gives CDR1 SGHRS, CDR2 YFSETQ. This CDR3 is 16 amino acids long. The CDR3, as DNA: TGCGCCAGCAGCTCCGCCGGGACAGAAGACTACAATGAGCAGTTCTTC. Encoded protein: CASSSAGTEDYNEQFF.

The genes are TRBV10-1 and TRBJ1-6; 9 bases are shared with TRBD1. Germline CDR1 is WNHNN and CDR2 is SYGVQD (reference sequence). The CDR3 sequence is 18 residues long. J was trimmed by 7 bases and V by 8 bases; bases with no gene match: 18. CDR3 sequence (DNA): TGCGCCAGCCCGATCGGACCCAGACCGGGACAGGGAAATTCACCCCTCCACTTT. Translation: CASPIGPRPGQGNSPLHF.

The J gene is TRBJ1-1, the V gene TRBV25-1, with D possibly matching TRBD1 (6 bases). Trimming pared 5 bases from V and 0 bases from J, leaving 16 bases between. This CDR3 is built from 16 residues. Germline V gene data show CDR1 as MGHDK and CDR2 as SYGVNS. The CDR3 loop is CASSKAGGGLNTEAFF. Written as DNA, the CDR3 is TGTGCCAGCAGTAAAGCGGGGGGCGGCTTGAACACTGAAGCTTTCTTT.

The chain joins TRBV18 to TRBJ1-6; TRBD1 matches 7 bases. Germline CDR1 reads KGHSH; CDR2 reads LQKENI. Trimming removed 3 bases from V and 7 bases from J; junction bases left unmatched: 3. The CDR3 is 14 amino acids. CDR3 sequence reads: CASSPTGRNSPLHF. In nucleotides, the CDR3 is TGTGCCAGCTCACCGACAGGGAGAAATTCACCCCTCCACTTT.